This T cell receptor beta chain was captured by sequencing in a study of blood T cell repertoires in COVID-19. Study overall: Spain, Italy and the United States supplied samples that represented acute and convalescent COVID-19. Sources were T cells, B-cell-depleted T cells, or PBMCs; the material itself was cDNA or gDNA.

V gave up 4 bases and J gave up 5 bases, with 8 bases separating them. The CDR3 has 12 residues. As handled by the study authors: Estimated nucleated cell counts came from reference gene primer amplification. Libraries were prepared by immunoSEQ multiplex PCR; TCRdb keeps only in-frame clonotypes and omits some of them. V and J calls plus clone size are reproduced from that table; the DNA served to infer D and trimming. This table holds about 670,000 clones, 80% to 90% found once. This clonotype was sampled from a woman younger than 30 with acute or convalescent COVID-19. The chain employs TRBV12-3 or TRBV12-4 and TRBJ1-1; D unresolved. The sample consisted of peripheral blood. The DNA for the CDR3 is TGTGCCAGCAGTTCGGGAAGAACTGAAGCTTTCTTT. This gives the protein CASSSGRTEAFF.